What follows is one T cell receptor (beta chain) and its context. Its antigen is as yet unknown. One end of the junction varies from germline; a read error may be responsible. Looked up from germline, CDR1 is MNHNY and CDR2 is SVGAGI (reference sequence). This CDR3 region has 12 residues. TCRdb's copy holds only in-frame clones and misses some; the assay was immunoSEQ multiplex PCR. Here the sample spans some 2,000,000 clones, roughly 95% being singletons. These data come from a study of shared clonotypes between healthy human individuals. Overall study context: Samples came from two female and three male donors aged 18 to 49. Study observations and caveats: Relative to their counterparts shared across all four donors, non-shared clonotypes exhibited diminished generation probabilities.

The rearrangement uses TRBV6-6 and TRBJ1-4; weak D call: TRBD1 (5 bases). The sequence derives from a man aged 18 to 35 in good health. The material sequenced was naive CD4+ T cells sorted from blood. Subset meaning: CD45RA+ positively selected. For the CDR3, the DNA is TGTGCCAGCAGTTACTCGGGGGGTAGGAGTGCGTTT. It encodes CASSYSGGRSAF.